Following are 26 T cell receptor beta chains from one sample sequenced in a study of cytomegalovirus exposure and HLA in healthy donors (TCRdb year 2017). Library preparation employed the immunoSEQ multiplex PCR assay. For the multiplex PCR, a mixture combining 60 forward primers for TCR Vbeta segments and 13 reverse primers for TCR Jbeta segments was used. The clones in this table, taken by TCRdb from immuneACCESS, are in-frame only. Not every clone is retained; where verified, under half of the shortfall comes from an unresolved V gene, and the cause of the rest is unknown. Within this sample are 150,000 or so clones, with 70% to 80% of them counted one time only. The ten largest clones take up approximately 1.2% of the sample. The source material was PBMCs. The receptor source for this set is a man aged 25-45 years in good health and CMV-seronegative.

The chain employs TRBV2 and TRBJ2-5, with 7 positions matching TRBD1. V lost 7 bases and J lost 5; bases outside the gene matches: 10. The CDR3 sequence is 14 residues long. Germline-derived CDR1 and CDR2 are SNHLY and FYNNEI. The CDR3 DNA is TGTGCCAGCAACCTTCAGGGGGTTTCGGAGACCCAGTACTTC. This translates into CASNLQGVSETQYF. The variable domain in full, with the rest retrieved from reference TRBV2 and TRBJ2-5, is EPEVTQTPSHQVTQMGQEVILRCVPISNHLYFYWYRQILGQKVEFLVSFYNNEISEKSEIFDDQFSVERPDGSNFTLKIRSTKLEDSAMYFCASNLQGVSETQYFGPGTRLLVL.

In nucleotides, the CDR3 is TGTGCCAGCAGCTCCAGGGGTGGAACTGGGACTGAAGCTTTCTTT. It translates to CASSSRGGTGTEAFF. V gene TRBV7-8 combines with J gene TRBJ1-1; D perhaps matches TRBD1 (6 bases). V lost 4 bases and J lost 5, with 17 bases in between. The CDR3 extends over 15 amino acids. Germline CDR1 SGHVS, CDR2 FQNEAQ.

This chain connects TRBV19 to TRBJ2-7; 8 bases agree with TRBD1. Germline V gene sequence: CDR1 LNHDA, CDR2 SQIVND (reference sequence). V dropped 3 bases and J dropped 5; count of bases not matched to a gene: 9. The CDR3 length is 15 residues. The CDR3 DNA is TGTGCCAGTAGTATTTGGGCAGGGGGCGCGGACGAGCAGTACTTC. Translating it yields CASSIWAGGADEQYF. Supplemented by reference TRBV19 and TRBJ2-7, the full variable domain reads DGGITQSPKYLFRKEGQNVTLSCEQNLNHDAMYWYRQDPGQGLRLIYYSQIVNDFQKGDIAEGYSVSREKKESFPLTVTSAQKNPTAFYLCASSIWAGGADEQYFGPGTRLTVT.

V is TRBV4-2 and J is TRBJ2-6; 7 nucleotides agree with TRBD2. This CDR3 is built from 19 residues. Trimming removed 0 bases from V and 0 bases from J; junction bases left unmatched: 8. Germline V gene sequence: CDR1 LGHNA, CDR2 YNFKEQ. Here the CDR3 reads CASSQDQVGGTSGANVLTF. CDR3 DNA sequence: TGTGCCAGCAGCCAAGATCAAGTGGGAGGGACCTCTGGGGCCAACGTCCTGACTTTC.

The chain combines TRBV28 with TRBJ1-1; possibly TRBD1 for D (6 bases). V shed 2 bases and J shed 1 base, with 11 bases lying between them. The germline V gene has CDR1 MDHEN and CDR2 SYDVKM. This CDR3 has 15 amino acids. CDR3 sequence reads: CASSLGQGRNTEAFF. The CDR3, as DNA: TGTGCCAGCAGTTTAGGCCAGGGGCGGAACACTGAAGCTTTCTTT.

This chain links TRBV4-1 with TRBJ1-2; the match to TRBD1 covers 9 bases. J gave up 4 bases and V 8 bases, and 11 bases lay outside the gene matches. CDR1 is MGHRA, CDR2 YSYEKL, per germline. The CDR3 length is 15 residues. CDR3 sequence (DNA): TGCGCCAGCCTCCATCTGGGACAGGGCGGCTATGGCTACACCTTC. Encoded protein: CASLHLGQGGYGYTF.

This clone was observed a few times. The V call is TRBV19, the J call TRBJ2-1; 9 bases are shared with TRBD1. The CDR3 loop spans 13 amino acids. The germline CDR1 and CDR2 sequences are LNHDA and SQIVND (reference sequence). The V and J ends lost 6 bases and 9 bases, in that order; junction bases with no gene match: 6. The CDR3 region is CASSGTGYGEQFF. Written as DNA, the CDR3 is TGTGCCAGTAGCGGGACAGGGTATGGTGAGCAGTTCTTC.

The chain couples TRBV28 to TRBJ2-5; 9 bases align to TRBD1. The length of the CDR3 is 14 residues. The germline V gene encodes CDR1 MDHEN and CDR2 SYDVKM. Trimming removed 2 bases from V and 7 bases from J; junction bases left unmatched: 5. The CDR3 spells CASSLQTGGGTQYF. The DNA of the CDR3 is TGTGCCAGCAGTTTACAGACAGGGGGGGGGACCCAGTACTTC.

This clone was seen a single time. This sequence joins TRBV5-1 and TRBJ1-1, with D uncertain. Germline V lookup: CDR1 SGHRS, CDR2 YFSETQ. Trimming pared 5 bases from V and 4 bases from J, leaving 15 bases between. The CDR3 contains 14 residues. CDR3 nucleotides: TGCGCCAGCAGAGTCCGGGCGGGAGGCACTGAAGCTTTCTTT. As protein: CASRVRAGGTEAFF.

The V gene is TRBV5-1, the J gene TRBJ2-7, with TRBD1 as a possible D gene (6 bases). Deletions cut 3 bases from V and 4 bases from J, with 8 bases between. The CDR3 has 12 residues. The germline V gene has CDR1 SGHRS and CDR2 YFSETQ. This chain's CDR3 is CASSSGQYEQYF. DNA for the CDR3: TGCGCCAGCAGCTCAGGACAGTACGAGCAGTACTTC. The complete variable domain, with remaining parts taken from reference TRBV5-1 and TRBJ2-7, reads KAGVTQTPRYLIKTRGQQVTLSCSPISGHRSVSWYQQTPGQGLQFLFEYFSETQRNKGNFPGRFSGRQFSNSRSEMNVSTLELGDSALYLCASSSGQYEQYFGPGTRLTVT.

The gene calls are TRBV5-6 and TRBJ1-2; a possible D gene is TRBD1 (6 bases). The CDR3 loop spans 15 amino acids. Trimming left V 3 bases short and J 4 bases short, with 16 bases between. Germline V gives CDR1 SGHDT, CDR2 YYEEEE. The CDR3 bases are TGTGCCAGCAGCTCCTCCCCAGGGGCTATCTATGGCTACACCTTC. It is translated as CASSSSPGAIYGYTF.

The chain employs TRBV29-1 and TRBJ2-7; 9 bases are shared with TRBD1. CDR1 and CDR2 (germline): SQVTM, ANQGSEA. The J segment lost 1 base and the V segment lost 7 bases, leaving 2 bases of the junction unmatched. The CDR3 is 12 amino acids. The CDR3 loop is CSAGQGSYEQYF. CDR3 coding DNA: TGCAGCGCAGGACAGGGGTCCTACGAGCAGTACTTC.

This rearrangement joins TRBV27 to TRBJ2-6; 8 bases fit TRBD1. The CDR3 runs to 17 residues. Trimming removed 6 bases from V and 0 bases from J; junction bases left unmatched: 7. The V gene's germline CDR1 is MNHEY and CDR2 SMNVEV (reference sequence). The CDR3 sequence: CASRSGTGPSGANVLTF. CDR3 nucleotides: TGTGCCAGCAGGTCCGGGACAGGCCCCTCTGGGGCCAACGTCCTGACTTTC.

CDR3 region: CASSLWDSRNTIYF. The CDR3 DNA follows: TGTGCCAGCAGTTTATGGGACAGCCGAAACACCATATATTTT. The gene calls are TRBV28 and TRBJ1-3; D is perhaps TRBD1 (6 bases). The germline gives CDR1 MDHEN, CDR2 SYDVKM. The CDR3 is 14 residues long. With 0 bases removed from V and 5 bases from J, the gap between germline ends came to 8 bases.

The CDR3 DNA follows: TGTGCCAGCACCTCAGAGACTAGCGGGAGTAGGTCAGATACGCAGTATTTT. It specifies CASTSETSGSRSDTQYF. This chain joins TRBV7-8 and TRBJ2-3, with 12 bases that match TRBD2. The CDR3 runs 17 residues. Germline loops: CDR1 SGHVS, CDR2 FQNEAQ. The ends lost 7 bases at V and 4 bases at J; junction bases unmatched: 12.

This clone was recorded once. The chain joins TRBV28 to TRBJ2-2, with D hard to call. The CDR3 is 15 residues long. Germline lookup yields CDR1 MDHEN and CDR2 SYDVKM. Trimming left V 6 bases short and J 6 bases short, with 17 bases between. The CDR3 is CASSPYEAVPGELFF. For the CDR3, the DNA is TGTGCCAGCAGCCCTTATGAGGCGGTTCCCGGGGAGCTGTTTTTT.

The gene calls are TRBV11-2 and TRBJ1-3; maybe TRBD1 (5 bases). V lost 7 bases to trimming and J lost 2 bases, with 12 bases between them. Germline CDR1 SGHAT, CDR2 FQNNGV. The CDR3 length is 14 residues. CDR3 in amino acids: CASTLGGAGNTIYF. The CDR3 DNA sequence: TGTGCCAGCACCCTCGGAGGGGCTGGAAACACCATATATTTT.

V usage is TRBV28 and J usage is TRBJ1-4; 9 bases map to TRBD1. The CDR3 contains 15 residues. V lost 5 bases to trimming and J lost 7 bases; unmatched junction nucleotides: 8. CDR1 is MDHEN, CDR2 SYDVKM, per germline. CDR3 in DNA: TGTGCCAGCAGTAATACAGGGGGCGTTGGTGAAAAACTGTTTTTT. Translating gives CASSNTGGVGEKLFF.

The V and J genes are TRBV30 and TRBJ2-4; possibly TRBD1 for D (5 bases). The CDR3 length is 13 residues. Germline V gives CDR1 GTSNPN, CDR2 SVGIG (reference sequence). V lost 3 bases to trimming and J lost 3 bases, with 9 bases between them. CDR3 bases: TGTGCCTGGAGCCAGGGAATCAAAAACATTCAGTACTTC. Its protein is CAWSQGIKNIQYF.

CDR3 residues: CASSVGGGAGQPQHF. The CDR3 DNA is TGTGCCAGCAGCGTAGGAGGGGGGGCTGGGCAGCCCCAGCATTTT. This rearrangement joins TRBV9 to TRBJ1-5; D may be TRBD1 (6 bases). The V and J ends lost 0 bases and 7 bases respectively, with 14 bases between them. The germline CDR1 and CDR2 sequences are SGDLS and YYNGEE. The CDR3 extends over 15 amino acids.

This clone has only one observation. V and J are TRBV6-5 and TRBJ1-2; TRBD1 agrees at 7 bases. The germline CDR1 and CDR2 sequences are MNHEY and SVGAGI. The CDR3 contains 13 residues. J gave up 8 bases and V 6 bases, and 9 bases lay outside the gene matches. The CDR3 DNA follows: TGTGCCAGCAGAACCGACAGGGCAAGGGGCTACACCTTC. Translated, it gives CASRTDRARGYTF.

This clone was counted between two and nine times. The genes are TRBV5-6 and TRBJ1-4; 9 bases match TRBD1. Germline trimming cut 3 bases from V and 2 bases from J; bases unmatched to any gene: 5. Germline assignment: CDR1 SGHDT and CDR2 YYEEEE. The CDR3 has 16 residues. CDR3 residues: CASSYRGPGTNEKLFF. Here the CDR3 DNA reads TGTGCCAGCAGCTACAGGGGGCCCGGGACTAATGAAAAACTGTTTTTT.

The chain recombines TRBV7-2 with TRBJ1-1; D is ambiguous. Germline values: CDR1 SGHTA, CDR2 FQGNSA. The CDR3 contains 14 residues. The ends were cut back, 1 base at V and 5 bases at J, with 11 bases in the middle. DNA for the CDR3: TGTGCCAGCAGCTTAGATCCTACGGGGACTGAAGCTTTCTTT. This translates into CASSLDPTGTEAFF.

CDR3 in DNA: TGTGCCAGCTCACCCCAGTCAGACAACTACAATGAGCAGTTCTTC. This sequence encodes CASSPQSDNYNEQFF. The chain links TRBV18 to TRBJ2-1, with D unclear. The CDR3 length is 15 residues. Germline values: CDR1 KGHSH, CDR2 LQKENI. V lost 3 bases to trimming and J lost 3 bases, with 12 bases between them.

The chain is built from TRBV28 and TRBJ1-6, with 9 bases lining up with TRBD1. The CDR3 covers 13 residues. Germline CDR1 is MDHEN and CDR2 is SYDVKM. J was trimmed by 10 bases and V by 10 bases; bases with no gene match: 8. CDR3 residues: CATADRGYSPLHF. CDR3 coding DNA: TGTGCCACCGCGGACAGGGGCTACTCACCCCTCCACTTT.

The V gene is TRBV28, the J gene TRBJ1-1; D unclear. This CDR3 comprises 13 residues. Germline assignment: CDR1 MDHEN and CDR2 SYDVKM. Trimming pared 1 base from V and 4 bases from J, leaving 7 bases between. The chain's CDR3 is CASSLSRSTEAFF. The CDR3 nucleotides read TGTGCCAGCAGTTTATCCAGAAGCACTGAAGCTTTCTTT.